The 26 T cell receptor beta chains given below trace back to one sample, sequenced in a study of shared clonotypes between healthy human individuals. Libraries were prepared by immunoSEQ multiplex PCR; TCRdb keeps only in-frame clonotypes and omits some of them. The table records roughly 590,000 clones, around 95% of them present only once. Only CD45RO-negative cells positively selected for CCR7 counted as naive CD8 cells, so terminally differentiated effector memory CD45RA+ cells were excluded. Specimen: naive CD8+ T cells sorted from blood. Source of these receptors: a woman aged 25 to 39 in good health.

CDR3 loop: CASSPTQKTSFRYEQYF. The CDR3, as DNA: TGTGCCAGTAGTCCAACCCAAAAGACTAGTTTTCGCTACGAGCAGTACTTC. This rearrangement joins TRBV19 to TRBJ2-5; D may be TRBD2 (6 bases). The end of the DNA is better explained by TRBJ2-7, so the J call may be wrong. Germline CDR1 and CDR2: LNHDA and SQIVND (reference sequence). This CDR3 region has 17 residues.

This chain links TRBV4-1 with TRBJ2-1; no reliable D call. This CDR3 region has 13 residues. Germline-derived CDR1 and CDR2 are MGHRA and YSYEKL. V was shortened by 0 bases and J by 5 bases, with 5 bases between the two germline ends. DNA for the CDR3: TGCGCCAGCAGCCAAGAAGCGAACAATGAGCAGTTCTTC. This translates into CASSQEANNEQFF.

CDR3: CASSIVPVMNTEAFF. As DNA, the CDR3 is TGTGCCAGTAGTATAGTCCCGGTCATGAACACTGAAGCTTTCTTT. This chain links TRBV19 with TRBJ1-1; D gene uncertain. The V end lost 1 base, the J end lost 0 bases, and 9 bases lay between the germline ends. In germline, CDR1 is LNHDA, CDR2 SQIVND (reference sequence). CDR3 length: 15 amino acids.

The gene calls are TRBV7-8 and TRBJ1-2; possible D gene TRBD1, 6 bases. V lost 0 bases to trimming and J lost 8 bases, with 16 bases between them. The CDR3 has 15 amino acids. Germline V gene lookup returns CDR1 SGHVS and CDR2 FQNEAQ. The CDR3 DNA reads TGTGCCAGCAGCTTAGCGCGGAGGGGGAAAAGAGGCTACACCTTC. It translates to CASSLARRGKRGYTF.

The chain has TRBV19 and TRBJ1-1; the D is unclear. With 3 bases removed from V and 4 bases from J, the gap between germline ends came to 9 bases. Germline CDR1 reads LNHDA; CDR2 reads SQIVND (reference sequence). This CDR3 has 13 residues. The CDR3 DNA is TGTGCCAGTAGTATTGCTGATGGCACTGAAGCTTTCTTT. Encoded protein: CASSIADGTEAFF.

The chain recombines TRBV12-2 with TRBJ2-7; no check of the table's D call, TRBD2, against the DNA was made. TRBV12-2 is flagged as a pseudogene. The CDR3 sequence is 16 residues long. CDR3 loop: CASRLVSRLAVYEQYF. CDR3 sequence (DNA): TGTGCAAGTCGCTTAGTGTCGAGACTAGCGGTCTACGAGCAGTACTTC.

J is TRBJ1-4 and V is TRBV29-1, with D possibly matching TRBD1 (6 bases). V was trimmed by 3 bases and J by 8 bases, leaving 19 bases between them. Germline V CDR1 and CDR2: SQVTM, ANQGSEA. The CDR3 is 15 amino acids. The CDR3 nucleotides read TGCAGCGTTGACTCAGGAAAAGGGGGGAGGGAAAAACTGTTTTTT. This sequence encodes CSVDSGKGGREKLFF.

This chain connects TRBV5-6 to TRBJ2-1; TRBD1 agrees at 7 bases. The CDR3 loop spans 14 amino acids. Germline values: CDR1 SGHDT, CDR2 YYEEEE. After removal of 4 bases from V and 8 bases from J, the junction contained 9 bases not matched to a gene. The CDR3 spells CASSQDRILDEQFF. CDR3 coding DNA: TGTGCCAGCAGCCAGGACAGGATCTTAGATGAGCAGTTCTTC. The variable domain in full, completed from reference TRBV5-6 and TRBJ2-1, reads DAGVTQSPTHLIKTRGQQVTLRCSPKSGHDTVSWYQQALGQGPQFIFQYYEEEERQRGNFPDRFSGHQFPNYSSELNVNALLLGDSALYLCASSQDRILDEQFFGPGTRLTVL.

This clone was recorded only once. The gene calls are TRBV5-1 and TRBJ1-3, with D perhaps matching TRBD1 (5 bases). V lost 1 base and J lost 2, with 13 bases in between. This CDR3 region has 16 residues. CDR1 and CDR2 from the germline V gene are SGHRS and YFSETQ. CDR3 sequence reads: CASSLWGTQPGNTIYF. The CDR3 bases are TGCGCCAGCAGCTTGTGGGGGACCCAGCCTGGAAACACCATATATTTT.

This clone was detected only once. This chain links TRBV7-2 with TRBJ2-5; TRBD2 matches 7 bases. CDR3 length: 17 amino acids. V was pared by 3 bases and J by 4 bases, with 14 bases of the junction left unmatched. Germline-derived CDR1 and CDR2 are SGHTA and FQGNSA. The CDR3 DNA is TGTGCCAGCAGCTTGGGGGGGAGCCGGTTCGGTCGAGAGACCCAGTACTTC. Residues: CASSLGGSRFGRETQYF.

The chain employs TRBV27 and TRBJ1-5; D ambiguous. Per germline, CDR1 MNHEY and CDR2 SMNVEV (reference sequence). CDR3 length: 13 amino acids. V dropped 6 bases and J dropped 3 bases, with 9 bases sitting between them. The CDR3 DNA is TGTGCCAGCAGCCGGTTACTCAATCAGCCCCAGCATTTT. Amino acids: CASSRLLNQPQHF.

V and J are TRBV7-9 and TRBJ2-1; 7 bases are shared with TRBD2. This CDR3 region has 14 residues. V trimming: 4 bases; J trimming: 5 bases; junction bases outside the gene matches: 5. Germline V CDR1 and CDR2: SEHNR, FQNEAQ (reference sequence). The CDR3 DNA sequence: TGTGCCAGCAGCTATAGGCGGGAGAACAATGAGCAGTTCTTC. It yields the protein CASSYRRENNEQFF.

The genes are TRBV6-6 and TRBJ2-2; 9 bases map to TRBD1. J was trimmed by 7 bases and V by 2 bases; bases with no gene match: 5. From germline, CDR1 is MNHNY and CDR2 SVGAGI (reference sequence). The CDR3 is 15 residues long. Written as DNA, the CDR3 is TGTGCCAGCAGTTACGGGGACAGGGCGGACGGGGAGCTGTTTTTT. It codes for CASSYGDRADGELFF.

The chain recombines TRBV13 with TRBJ1-1; no firm D call. The CDR3 loop spans 16 amino acids. V gave up 1 base and J gave up 1 base, with 13 bases separating them. The V gene's germline CDR1 is PRHDT and CDR2 FYEKMQ (reference sequence). Here the CDR3 reads CASSLVPSGKNTEAFF. The DNA of the CDR3 is TGTGCCAGCAGCTTAGTACCCTCGGGCAAGAACACTGAAGCTTTCTTT.

V and J are TRBV28 and TRBJ2-7, with 8 bases that match TRBD1. The ends lost 7 bases at V and 2 bases at J; junction bases unmatched: 13. The CDR3 has 16 residues. The germline V gene has CDR1 MDHEN and CDR2 SYDVKM. This CDR3 is CASNSLDRGNTYEQYF. The CDR3 DNA reads as TGTGCCAGCAACTCCCTAGACAGGGGAAATACCTACGAGCAGTACTTC.

The rearrangement links TRBV6-5 to TRBJ2-3; tentative D call: TRBD2 (5 bases). The CDR3 loop spans 15 amino acids. Germline CDR1 MNHEY, CDR2 SVGAGI. V lost 6 bases and J 0 bases, leaving 13 bases between the germline ends. The CDR3 DNA reads as TGTGCCAGCAGCCCCGGGATTTCTAGCACAGATACGCAGTATTTT. Protein: CASSPGISSTDTQYF.

The V call is TRBV27, the J call TRBJ2-1; TRBD2 aligns across 8 bases. Germline-derived CDR1 and CDR2 are MNHEY and SMNVEV (reference sequence). CDR3 length: 16 amino acids. V shed 2 bases, J shed 8 bases, and the junction held 11 bases outside the gene matches. CDR3 protein: CASSLIPAGAGYEQFF. The CDR3 nucleotides are TGTGCCAGCAGTTTAATACCAGCGGGAGCGGGGTATGAGCAGTTCTTC.

This clone came up once. The chain has TRBV6-1 and TRBJ1-5; TRBD1 aligns across 11 bases. The length of the CDR3 is 20 residues. Germline-derived CDR1 and CDR2 are MNHNS and SASEGT. With 2 bases clipped from V and 0 bases from J, the junction kept 12 bases outside the gene matches. CDR3 amino acids: CASSEKLKWGTGGSNQPQHF. CDR3 nucleotides: TGTGCCAGCAGTGAAAAGCTGAAATGGGGGACAGGGGGTAGCAATCAGCCCCAGCATTTT.

J is TRBJ2-7 and V is TRBV11-2; D possibly corresponds to TRBD2 (5 bases). The V end was cut by 4 bases, the J end by 2 bases, with 12 bases between. Germline V lookup: CDR1 SGHAT, CDR2 FQNNGV. The CDR3 has 14 residues. Here the CDR3 DNA reads TGTGCCAGCAGCTCCCTTTCCGGGACCTACGAGCAGTACTTC. Translating gives CASSSLSGTYEQYF.

CDR3 amino acids: CASRDPYMVFPFF. As DNA, the CDR3 is TGTGCCAGCAGGGACCCCTACATGGTCTTTCCGTTCTTC. V is TRBV27 and J is TRBJ2-1; D gene uncertain. CDR1 is MNHEY and CDR2 is SMNVEV in the germline V gene (reference sequence). V shed 6 bases and J shed 15 bases, with 21 bases lying between them. The length of the CDR3 is 13 residues.

The chain has TRBV6-1 and TRBJ1-4; D not certain. Trimming removed 6 bases from V and 6 bases from J, with 14 bases in between. The CDR3 has 14 amino acids. Germline CDR1 reads MNHNS; CDR2 reads SASEGT. The CDR3 nucleotides are TGTGCCAGCAGGGCCCAGGTGGTTGATGAAAAACTGTTTTTT. It yields the protein CASRAQVVDEKLFF.

The chain is built from TRBV7-3 and TRBJ2-4; unclear D gene. Deletions cut 5 bases from V and 0 bases from J, with 14 bases between. This CDR3 contains 16 residues. CDR1 and CDR2 from the germline V gene are SGHTA and FQGTGA. The CDR3 spells CASSPSATLAKNIQYF. The DNA of the CDR3 is TGTGCCAGCAGCCCGTCGGCGACCTTAGCCAAAAACATTCAGTACTTC.

The V call is TRBV5-5, the J call TRBJ2-7; 8 nucleotides agree with TRBD2. Germline V gene lookup returns CDR1 SGHKS and CDR2 YYEKEE (reference sequence). After removal of 0 bases from V and 9 bases from J, the junction contained 20 bases not matched to a gene. The CDR3 covers 18 residues. In nucleotides, the CDR3 is TGTGCCAGCAGCTTGGAGGCCCCTCTAGCGGGCCTCCCTCTGGGGCAGTACTTC. Translation gives CASSLEAPLAGLPLGQYF. Drawing the rest from reference TRBV5-5 and TRBJ2-7, the complete variable domain is DAGVTQSPTHLIKTRGQQVTLRCSPISGHKSVSWYQQVLGQGPQFIFQYYEKEERGRGNFPDRFSARQFPNYSSELNVNALLLGDSALYLCASSLEAPLAGLPLGQYFGPGTRLTVT.

The chain joins TRBV9 to TRBJ1-1; TRBD1 agrees at 7 bases. The V gene's germline CDR1 is SGDLS and CDR2 YYNGEE. V dropped 0 bases and J dropped 6; count of bases not matched to a gene: 8. This CDR3 is 15 amino acids long. CDR3 bases: TGTGCCAGCAGCGTAGTGGTAGGGGGCGTCCCTGAAGCTTTCTTT. Protein sequence: CASSVVVGGVPEAFF.

The chain recombines TRBV6-4 with TRBJ2-1; 9 nucleotides match TRBD2. V dropped 0 bases and J dropped 4; count of bases not matched to a gene: 1. This CDR3 is 15 amino acids long. CDR1 is MRHNA and CDR2 is SNTAGT in the germline V gene. CDR3 loop: CASSDSLAGYNEQFF. CDR3 DNA: TGTGCCAGCAGTGACTCACTAGCGGGTTACAATGAGCAGTTCTTC.

V gene TRBV15 combines with J gene TRBJ1-1; D gene ambiguous. The V gene lost 0 bases and the J gene lost 1 base, with 12 bases spanning the gap. The V gene's germline CDR1 is LNHNV and CDR2 YYDKDF (reference sequence). The CDR3 contains 16 residues. CDR3 in amino acids: CATSRDRVTANTEAFF. The CDR3 bases are TGTGCCACCAGCAGAGATCGAGTGACGGCGAACACTGAAGCTTTCTTT.